The 29 T cell receptor beta chains listed next were all sequenced from one sample in a study of blood T cell repertoires in COVID-19. The assay was immunoSEQ multiplex PCR, and TCRdb's table has in-frame clones only and misses some. The table lists a few hundred thousand clones, 70% to 90% of them singletons. Sequencing was done on a sample of peripheral blood. The source is a man aged 60 to 69 with acute or convalescent COVID-19.

This clone has more than one count but fewer than ten. The chain is built from TRBV4-1 and TRBJ2-7, with D possibly being TRBD1 (6 bases). Germline V lookup: CDR1 MGHRA, CDR2 YSYEKL. The CDR3 totals 14 residues. V gave up 5 bases and J gave up 3 bases, with 14 bases separating them. In DNA, the CDR3 is TGCGCCAGCAGCACGTCCGCCAGGGGCTACGAGCAGTACTTC. It codes for CASSTSARGYEQYF.

This chain links TRBV5-1 with TRBJ2-7; tentatively, D is TRBD1 (5 bases). The CDR3 contains 13 residues. Per the germline V gene, CDR1 is SGHRS and CDR2 is YFSETQ. V shed 4 bases and J shed 2 bases, with 10 bases lying between them. The CDR3: CASSSYRTYEQYF. The DNA for the CDR3 is TGCGCCAGCAGCAGTTACAGGACCTACGAGCAGTACTTC. The entire variable domain, with the rest obtained from reference TRBV5-1 and TRBJ2-7, is as follows: KAGVTQTPRYLIKTRGQQVTLSCSPISGHRSVSWYQQTPGQGLQFLFEYFSETQRNKGNFPGRFSGRQFSNSRSEMNVSTLELGDSALYLCASSSYRTYEQYFGPGTRLTVT.

The chain links TRBV19 to TRBJ1-1; D gene unclear. Germline-derived CDR1 and CDR2 are LNHDA and SQIVND (reference sequence). V lost 6 bases and J 1 base, leaving 15 bases between the germline ends. The CDR3 covers 15 residues. As DNA, the CDR3 is TGTGCCAGTAGGGCCGGGAAAGAGGGGAACACTGAAGCTTTCTTT. As protein: CASRAGKEGNTEAFF.

The genes are TRBV24-1 and TRBJ1-5, with D perhaps TRBD1 (6 bases). V gave up 2 bases and J gave up 3 bases, with 13 bases separating them. The CDR3 loop spans 16 amino acids. Per germline, CDR1 KGHDR and CDR2 SFDVKD. In DNA form, the CDR3 reads TGTGCCACCAGTGATTCTACCGGGACAAACAATCAGCCCCAGCATTTT. This encodes CATSDSTGTNNQPQHF.

The chain combines TRBV11-2 with TRBJ2-7; D is ambiguous. V shed 3 bases and J shed 3 bases, with 9 bases lying between them. Germline CDR1 SGHAT, CDR2 FQNNGV. This CDR3 is 13 amino acids long. In DNA, the CDR3 is TGTGCCAGCAGCTTTGTGCACAACTACGAGCAGTACTTC. Its translation is CASSFVHNYEQYF.

The chain carries TRBV3-1 (or the pseudogene TRBV3-2) and TRBJ2-7; the D gene is possibly TRBD2 (6 bases). CDR1 is LGHDT, CDR2 YNNKEL, per germline (reference sequence). CDR3 length: 14 amino acids. Trimming left V 4 bases short and J 3 bases short, with 13 bases between. This chain's CDR3 is CASSPRRGGYEQYF. The CDR3 coding sequence is TGTGCCAGCAGCCCCCGGAGGGGTGGCTACGAGCAGTACTTC.

J is TRBJ2-3 and V is TRBV6-5; 8 bases align to TRBD2. Trimming took 8 bases from V and 6 from J; bases not matched to a gene: 10. There are 14 residues in the CDR3. Germline assignment: CDR1 MNHEY and CDR2 SVGAGI. The CDR3 coding sequence is TGTGCCAGCGGGACCGGGACTAGGGTGGATACGCAGTATTTT. It codes for CASGTGTRVDTQYF.

In the case of this clone: One end of the junction is discordant with germline, which a read error may explain. The rearrangement uses TRBV29-1 and TRBJ2-3, with 12 bases aligning to TRBD2. Per germline, CDR1 SQVTM and CDR2 ANQGSEA. The CDR3 has 19 residues. DNA for the CDR3: TGCAGCGGTGAAGAGTTCAGGGGGGGACTAGCGGGCCGCACAGATACGCAGTATTTT. Translated, it gives CSGEEFRGGLAGRTDTQYF.

This clone was seen just once. The V and J genes are TRBV5-1 and TRBJ2-3; the D is unclear. The CDR3 consists of 12 residues. V shed 4 bases and J shed 6 bases, with 9 bases lying between them. Germline CDR1 and CDR2: SGHRS and YFSETQ. CDR3 protein: CASSLARDTQYF. For the CDR3, the DNA is TGCGCCAGCAGCCTCGCTCGGGATACGCAGTATTTT.

This clone turned up a few times. The chain carries TRBV3-1 (or the pseudogene TRBV3-2) and TRBJ2-7; maybe TRBD2 (6 bases). CDR3 length: 15 amino acids. V lost 4 bases and J lost 3, with 16 bases in between. CDR1 and CDR2 from the germline V gene are LGHDT and YNNKEL (reference sequence). CDR3 region: CASSPRGLKYYEQYF. As DNA, the CDR3 is TGTGCCAGCAGCCCGAGAGGACTAAAATACTACGAGCAGTACTTC.

This chain uses TRBV3-1 (or the pseudogene TRBV3-2) with TRBJ2-3; TRBD2 might be the D (5 bases). The CDR3 contains 14 residues. Trimming removed 2 bases at V and 0 bases at J, with 6 bases between. Germline CDR1 is LGHDT and CDR2 is YNNKEL (reference sequence). CDR3 loop: CASSQRTSTDTQYF. The CDR3 DNA reads TGTGCCAGCAGCCAACGGACTAGCACAGATACGCAGTATTTT.

This sequence joins TRBV28 and TRBJ1-1, with D possibly being TRBD1 (5 bases). Trimming stripped 2 bases from V and 4 bases from J, with 17 bases between. The CDR3 runs to 16 residues. Germline CDR1 reads MDHEN; CDR2 reads SYDVKM. CDR3 in amino acids: CASSLAGFRVSTEAFF. CDR3 coding DNA: TGTGCCAGCAGTTTAGCAGGGTTTAGGGTCTCCACTGAAGCTTTCTTT.

This chain uses TRBV14 with TRBJ2-7, with TRBD1 matching over 7 bases. The CDR3 length is 14 residues. V shed 1 base and J 4 bases; nucleotides not matched to a gene: 4. Germline CDR1 reads SGHDN; CDR2 reads FVKESK. The CDR3 nucleotides read TGTGCCAGCAGCCAAGCGAGGGGACAGTACGAGCAGTACTTC. Amino acid sequence: CASSQARGQYEQYF.

CDR3 amino acids: CASSLIPAGGSGELFF. DNA of the CDR3: TGTGCCAGCAGCTTAATTCCAGCGGGAGGTTCCGGGGAGCTGTTTTTT. This sequence joins TRBV7-3 and TRBJ2-2, with 9 bases matching TRBD2. The V gene's germline CDR1 is SGHTA and CDR2 FQGTGA. This CDR3 contains 16 residues. V was clipped by 1 base and J by 6 bases; unmatched bases: 6.

This clone was counted only a few times. The chain carries TRBV5-1 and TRBJ1-2, with unresolved D. The CDR3 is 15 amino acids. V was pared by 0 bases and J by 7 bases, with 16 bases between. Germline-derived CDR1 and CDR2 are SGHRS and YFSETQ. The CDR3 sequence is CASSLEWGGFGGYTF. CDR3 DNA: TGCGCCAGCAGCTTGGAGTGGGGAGGTTTCGGTGGCTACACCTTC.

CDR3: CASSPTSISPQHF. In nucleotides, the CDR3 is TGTGCCAGCAGCCCGACAAGCATCAGCCCCCAGCATTTT. The chain recombines TRBV6-6 with TRBJ1-5; D gene ambiguous. Trimming took 6 bases from V and 10 from J, leaving 16 bases between them. Germline V gene data show CDR1 as MNHNY and CDR2 as SVGAGI (reference sequence). The CDR3 has 13 residues.

V is TRBV14 and J is TRBJ2-7, with a tentative D call TRBD1 (7 bases). CDR1 and CDR2 from the germline V gene are SGHDN and FVKESK. CDR3 length equals 15 residues. V was trimmed by 1 base and J by 6 bases, leaving 16 bases between them. CDR3: CASSQGQGSGSEQYF. The CDR3 DNA reads as TGTGCCAGCAGCCAAGGACAGGGATCCGGGAGCGAGCAGTACTTC.

About this clone itself: One end of the junction does not line up with germline, which may come from a read error. The chain couples TRBV5-5 to TRBJ1-2; D might be TRBD1 (5 bases). The V gene's germline CDR1 is SGHKS and CDR2 YYEKEE (reference sequence). CDR3 length: 14 amino acids. CDR3 protein: CASNLVQGSYGYTF. DNA for the CDR3: TGTGCCAGCAACTTGGTTCAGGGTAGCTATGGCTACACCTTC.

This chain connects TRBV19 to TRBJ2-2; TRBD2 aligns across 8 bases. J gave up 5 bases and V 0 bases, and 8 bases lay outside the gene matches. From germline, CDR1 is LNHDA and CDR2 SQIVND (reference sequence). The CDR3 length is 17 residues. The DNA of the CDR3 is TGTGCCAGTAGTATAGACGGGGCGGGAGGAGGAACCGGGGAGCTGTTTTTT. It encodes CASSIDGAGGGTGELFF.

The CDR3 loop is CASSIDLPGALTEAFF. CDR3 bases: TGTGCCAGTAGTATAGACCTCCCGGGAGCCCTCACTGAAGCTTTCTTT. The rearrangement links TRBV19 to TRBJ1-1; D is undetermined. Germline CDR1 reads LNHDA; CDR2 reads SQIVND (reference sequence). Trimming cost V 0 bases and J 4 bases, with 15 bases left between them. CDR3 size: 16 residues.

The rearrangement joins TRBV5-1 to TRBJ1-5, with no clear D. Germline assignment: CDR1 SGHRS and CDR2 YFSETQ. The CDR3 sequence is 13 residues long. The V end was cut by 4 bases, the J end by 6 bases, with 11 bases between. The CDR3 DNA sequence: TGCGCCAGCAGCCCTGAAGGGAGTCAGCCCCAGCATTTT. As protein: CASSPEGSQPQHF.

V usage is TRBV6-5 and J usage is TRBJ1-2; D possibly corresponds to TRBD1 (5 bases). The CDR3 covers 14 residues. The V gene lost 2 bases and the J gene lost 4 bases, with 11 bases spanning the gap. Germline CDR1 reads MNHEY; CDR2 reads SVGAGI. The CDR3 protein is CASSYKGLGYGYTF. The CDR3 region has the DNA TGTGCCAGCAGTTACAAGGGGCTCGGCTATGGCTACACCTTC.

The genes are TRBV9 and TRBJ1-1; D might be TRBD1 (5 bases). This CDR3 is 16 amino acids long. Trimming took off 0 bases at V and 1 base at J, with 13 bases between the two ends. CDR1 is SGDLS and CDR2 is YYNGEE in the germline V gene. This CDR3 reads CASSVGRGPQNTEAFF. The CDR3 DNA reads as TGTGCCAGCAGCGTAGGGAGGGGCCCCCAGAACACTGAAGCTTTCTTT.

The chain recombines TRBV24-1 with TRBJ2-7; 7 bases fit TRBD1. Trimming removed 4 bases from V and 0 bases from J; junction bases left unmatched: 11. Per the germline V gene, CDR1 is KGHDR and CDR2 is SFDVKD. The CDR3 has 17 residues. DNA of the CDR3: TGTGCCACCAGTGACCCCCGGACAGGTAGGAGCTCCTACGAGCAGTACTTC. Its translation: CATSDPRTGRSSYEQYF.

V is TRBV7-2 and J is TRBJ1-5; D gene uncertain. The CDR3 is 15 amino acids. Germline V gives CDR1 SGHTA, CDR2 FQGNSA. V gave up 2 bases and J gave up 4 bases, with 12 bases separating them. The chain's CDR3 is CASSLMWLENQPQHF. The CDR3 coding sequence is TGTGCCAGCAGCTTAATGTGGTTGGAGAATCAGCCCCAGCATTTT.

This clone was counted between two and nine times. The chain has TRBV7-9 and TRBJ2-7, with a possible D match to TRBD1 (6 bases). Germline assignment: CDR1 SEHNR and CDR2 FQNEAQ (reference sequence). The CDR3 consists of 14 residues. Trimming took off 2 bases at V and 3 bases at J, with 11 bases between the two ends. The CDR3 protein is CASSLSDRIYEQYF. The CDR3 bases are TGTGCCAGCAGCTTAAGTGACAGGATCTACGAGCAGTACTTC.

The CDR3 here is CASSSGGAIDTEAFF. The DNA of the CDR3 is TGTGCCAGCAGTTCAGGGGGCGCGATAGACACTGAAGCTTTCTTT. V gene TRBV6-5 combines with J gene TRBJ1-1, with TRBD1 identical over 8 bases. Looked up from germline, CDR1 is MNHEY and CDR2 is SVGAGI. This CDR3 has 15 residues. The J segment lost 3 bases and the V segment lost 4 bases, leaving 7 bases of the junction unmatched.

The chain has TRBV6-1 and TRBJ2-2; 10 positions agree with TRBD2. The ends lost 0 bases at V and 6 bases at J; junction bases unmatched: 10. The germline V gene has CDR1 MNHNS and CDR2 SASEGT. The CDR3 totals 18 residues. In DNA form, the CDR3 reads TGTGCCAGCAGTGAAGCGCGGGCTAGCGGGAGAAGGGCCGGGGAGCTGTTTTTT. It encodes CASSEARASGRRAGELFF.

The genes are TRBV27 and TRBJ2-5, with D possibly being TRBD2 (6 bases). Per germline, CDR1 MNHEY and CDR2 SMNVEV (reference sequence). Trimming cost V 6 bases and J 4 bases, with 21 bases left between them. The CDR3 length is 16 residues. The CDR3 region is CASSPIRERVGETQYF. The CDR3 DNA reads TGTGCCAGCAGCCCAATACGGGAGAGGGTTGGAGAGACCCAGTACTTC.